This T cell receptor beta chain was obtained from a study of early T cells in non-severe SARS-CoV-2 infection. In the study overall: The input, bulk RNA from unsorted whole blood, was sequenced, and chains were unpaired. Study results and limitations: Anti-spike CD8 specificities were favored by VDJdb matching, whose results missed private and CD4 specificities.

Researchers tagged individual cDNA molecules with unique molecular identifiers. One entry per CDR3 protein results from TCRdb running MiXCR on the 5' RACE reads. This sample has approximately 73,000 distinct CDR3 sequences, with around 13% found just once. This clonotype showed up just a few times. Its antigen remains unknown. Sequencing was carried out using whole blood. This receptor was identified in an adult who was a healthcare worker with PCR-confirmed SARS-CoV-2 infection or an uninfected control (not recorded which).

The CDR3, as DNA: TGCAGTGCCCCTCCTTGGCGAGGGAGAGGGGGGCAAGAGACCCAGTACTTC. Translating it yields CSAPPWRGRGGQETQYF. The gene calls are TRBV20-1 and TRBJ2-5; D tentatively fits TRBD1 or TRBD2 (6 bases each). From germline, CDR1 is DFQATT and CDR2 SNEGSKA (reference sequence). Trimming removed 6 bases at V and 2 bases at J, with 25 bases between. The CDR3 covers 17 residues.